Below, 20 T cell receptor beta chains from the same sample are listed, as sequenced in a study of blood T cell repertoires in COVID-19. The assay was immunoSEQ multiplex PCR, and TCRdb's table has in-frame clones only and misses some. The profile shows fewer than 200,000 clones, under 90% of them singletons. Material: peripheral blood. The receptors come from a woman of 80 years or more with acute or convalescent COVID-19.

This clone was observed a single time. The rearrangement links TRBV7-2 to TRBJ1-6; TRBD1 might be the D (5 bases). In germline, CDR1 is SGHTA, CDR2 FQGNSA. The CDR3 totals 14 residues. The germline V and J ends were trimmed by 5 bases and 6 bases, with 11 bases remaining between them. CDR3 DNA sequence: TGTGCCAGCAGCCTAGACAGTATTAATTCACCCCTCCACTTT. It yields the protein CASSLDSINSPLHF.

The rearrangement links TRBV9 to TRBJ2-2, with TRBD1 matching 8 bases. The CDR3 extends over 16 amino acids. Germline V gives CDR1 SGDLS, CDR2 YYNGEE. V gave up 1 base and J gave up 5 bases; unmatched junction bases: 7. CDR3 DNA sequence: TGTGCCAGCAGCGTACCCGGACAGGGCGGAACCGGGGAGCTGTTTTTT. It specifies CASSVPGQGGTGELFF.

V gene TRBV6-5 combines with J gene TRBJ2-5, with D tentatively TRBD2 (7 bases). Germline assignment: CDR1 MNHEY and CDR2 SVGAGI. V lost 0 bases and J lost 5, with 13 bases in between. CDR3 length: 15 amino acids. Written as DNA, the CDR3 is TGTGCCAGCAGTTACTCGGTGGGGGGGCACGAGACCCAGTACTTC. Protein: CASSYSVGGHETQYF.

This sequence joins TRBV18 and TRBJ2-2; TRBD2 aligns across 8 bases. CDR1 is KGHSH and CDR2 is LQKENI in the germline V gene. The ends lost 3 bases at V and 0 bases at J; junction bases unmatched: 9. This CDR3 has 18 residues. Written as DNA, the CDR3 is TGTGCCAGCTCACCCCGAGAACCGGGGGGGGCGAACACCGGGGAGCTGTTTTTT. This gives the protein CASSPREPGGANTGELFF.

The rearrangement uses TRBV5-1 and TRBJ1-2; 7 nucleotides align to TRBD1. Germline CDR1 reads SGHRS; CDR2 reads YFSETQ. V was clipped by 6 bases and J by 2 bases; unmatched bases: 13. The CDR3 runs to 16 residues. CDR3 region: CASNTQPGQINYGYTF. Written as DNA, the CDR3 is TGCGCCAGCAACACACAACCGGGACAGATAAACTATGGCTACACCTTC.

For this clone: Within the sample, other DNA sequences also encode this same CDR3. The chain is built from TRBV5-1 and TRBJ1-1; the match to TRBD1 covers 7 bases. V trimming: 4 bases; J trimming: 2 bases; junction bases outside the gene matches: 5. Per the germline V gene, CDR1 is SGHRS and CDR2 is YFSETQ. The CDR3 is 14 amino acids. The CDR3 region is CASSLRQGNTEAFF. DNA for the CDR3: TGCGCCAGCAGCCTCAGACAGGGCAACACTGAAGCTTTCTTT.

The rearrangement joins TRBV7-8 to TRBJ2-3; possible D gene TRBD2, 6 bases. This CDR3 has 15 amino acids. The V end lost 6 bases, the J end lost 1 base, and 14 bases lay between the germline ends. CDR1 is SGHVS, CDR2 FQNEAQ, per germline. The CDR3 loop is CASSLLGGGTDTQYF. The CDR3 nucleotides read TGTGCCAGCAGTCTTCTGGGGGGAGGCACAGATACGCAGTATTTT.

The V call is TRBV3-1 (or the pseudogene TRBV3-2), the J call TRBJ1-4, with 7 bases matching TRBD1. The germline V gene encodes CDR1 LGHDT and CDR2 YNNKEL (reference sequence). The CDR3 spans 14 residues. The V gene end was trimmed by 4 bases and the J gene end by 4 bases; junction bases not matched to a gene: 3. The CDR3 loop is CASSPRGFNEKLFF. The CDR3 coding sequence is TGTGCCAGCAGCCCCAGGGGGTTTAATGAAAAACTGTTTTTT.

This chain joins TRBV10-3 and TRBJ2-1; D is perhaps TRBD1 (6 bases). With 9 bases removed from V and 7 bases from J, the gap between germline ends came to 19 bases. Germline V gives CDR1 ENHRY, CDR2 SYGVKD. The CDR3 is 14 residues long. In DNA, the CDR3 is TGTGCCATTGAGCGAGAGGACAGCAGGAATGAGCAGTTCTTC. Protein product: CAIEREDSRNEQFF.

The genes are TRBV7-9 and TRBJ2-1, with 8 bases lining up with TRBD2. The CDR3 loop spans 15 amino acids. Per germline, CDR1 SEHNR and CDR2 FQNEAQ (reference sequence). The V gene end was trimmed by 5 bases and the J gene end by 0 bases; junction bases not matched to a gene: 3. CDR3 amino acids: CASSESGSSYNEQFF. As DNA, the CDR3 is TGTGCCAGCAGCGAAAGCGGGAGCTCCTACAATGAGCAGTTCTTC. The entire variable domain, with the rest obtained from reference TRBV7-9 and TRBJ2-1, is as follows: DTGVSQNPRHKITKRGQNVTFRCDPISEHNRLYWYRQTLGQGPEFLTYFQNEAQLEKSRLLSDRFSAERPKGSFSTLEIQRTEQGDSAMYLCASSESGSSYNEQFFGPGTRLTVL.

V usage is TRBV5-4 and J usage is TRBJ2-5; TRBD1 might be the D (6 bases). The germline gives CDR1 SGHNT, CDR2 YYREEE (reference sequence). The CDR3 sequence is 15 residues long. The V end lost 0 bases, the J end lost 4 bases, and 13 bases lay between the germline ends. This CDR3 is CASSLEIGRGETQYF. The CDR3, as DNA: TGTGCCAGCAGCTTGGAGATCGGCAGGGGAGAGACCCAGTACTTC.

The V call is TRBV18, the J call TRBJ2-2, with D possibly being TRBD2 (6 bases). CDR1 KGHSH and CDR2 LQKENI come from the germline V gene. This CDR3 region has 15 residues. Trimming cost V 1 base and J 5 bases, with 11 bases left between them. The CDR3 is CASSPQGGVTGELFF. Written as DNA, the CDR3 is TGTGCCAGCTCACCACAGGGAGGTGTAACCGGGGAGCTGTTTTTT.

The chain recombines TRBV5-1 with TRBJ2-2, with TRBD2 matching over 9 bases. The V gene's germline CDR1 is SGHRS and CDR2 YFSETQ. Unmatched junction bases numbered 4, after V lost 1 base and J lost 3 bases. The CDR3 totals 16 residues. The CDR3 sequence is CASSLWTSADTGELFF. The CDR3 DNA sequence: TGCGCCAGCAGCTTGTGGACTAGCGCGGACACCGGGGAGCTGTTTTTT. The whole variable domain, remainder taken from reference TRBV5-1 and TRBJ2-2, is KAGVTQTPRYLIKTRGQQVTLSCSPISGHRSVSWYQQTPGQGLQFLFEYFSETQRNKGNFPGRFSGRQFSNSRSEMNVSTLELGDSALYLCASSLWTSADTGELFFGEGSRLTVL.

The chain joins TRBV5-1 to TRBJ1-6; maybe TRBD1 (5 bases). CDR1 and CDR2 (germline): SGHRS, YFSETQ. Trimming stripped 5 bases from V and 7 bases from J, with 19 bases between. The CDR3 runs to 16 residues. The CDR3: CASSDSRIVYNSPLHF. CDR3 nucleotide sequence: TGCGCCAGCAGTGACAGCCGCATTGTTTACAATTCACCCCTCCACTTT.

The rearrangement joins TRBV5-6 to TRBJ2-7; D perhaps matches TRBD2 (5 bases). The length of the CDR3 is 15 residues. Trimming pared 1 base from V and 3 bases from J, leaving 14 bases between. Germline V lookup: CDR1 SGHDT, CDR2 YYEEEE. CDR3 DNA: TGTGCCAGCAGCTTGTGGCGGGCCGACGTCTACGAGCAGTACTTC. It yields the protein CASSLWRADVYEQYF.

This sequence joins TRBV25-1 and TRBJ2-7, with D possibly being TRBD2 (5 bases). CDR1 is MGHDK and CDR2 is SYGVNS in the germline V gene. With 3 bases removed from V and 7 bases from J, the gap between germline ends came to 10 bases. The CDR3 runs 12 residues. CDR3 protein: CASSETTGEQYF. Here the CDR3 DNA reads TGTGCCAGCAGTGAGACGACGGGGGAGCAGTACTTC.

The rearrangement links TRBV29-1 to TRBJ1-4, with TRBD1 matching 9 bases. V shed 7 bases, J shed 7 bases, and the junction held 7 bases outside the gene matches. The CDR3 contains 13 residues. In germline, CDR1 is SQVTM, CDR2 ANQGSEA. The CDR3 protein is CSALQGAGEKLFF. DNA of the CDR3: TGCAGCGCCCTACAGGGGGCAGGTGAAAAACTGTTTTTT.

The chain has TRBV30 and TRBJ1-5, with 9 bases lining up with TRBD1. After removal of 4 bases from V and 11 bases from J, the junction contained 12 bases not matched to a gene. This CDR3 has 14 amino acids. Germline values: CDR1 GTSNPN, CDR2 SVGIG (reference sequence). Written as DNA, the CDR3 is TGTGCCTGGAACACAGGGGGCCCTACCGGGGCCCAGCATTTT. Its protein is CAWNTGGPTGAQHF.

This clone showed up just a few times. The rearrangement links TRBV19 to TRBJ1-4; possible D gene TRBD1, 5 bases. V gave up 4 bases and J gave up 0 bases, with 12 bases separating them. The CDR3 is made up of 16 amino acids. Germline V gene lookup returns CDR1 LNHDA and CDR2 SQIVND (reference sequence). CDR3 sequence reads: CASSTPRQTTNEKLFF. The DNA of the CDR3 is TGTGCCAGTAGTACACCCCGACAGACAACTAATGAAAAACTGTTTTTT.

The J gene is TRBJ2-4, the V gene TRBV24-1; D gene uncertain. V was cut by 3 bases and J by 0 bases, with 17 bases left in between. CDR3 size: 18 residues. In germline, CDR1 is KGHDR, CDR2 SFDVKD. The CDR3 nucleotides are TGTGCCACCAGTGATCTAGGTTCGTCTCGACTAGCCAAAAACATTCAGTACTTC. Its translation: CATSDLGSSRLAKNIQYF.